This T cell receptor beta chain was obtained from a study of cytomegalovirus exposure and HLA in healthy donors. CDR3 length: 16 amino acids. The germline V gene encodes CDR1 LGHNA and CDR2 YSLEER. The ends were cut back, 1 base at V and 5 bases at J, with 17 bases in the middle. With regard to this clone: The antigen remains undetermined.

Primers for the PCR totalled 60 Vbeta and 13 Jbeta. Repertoires were generated with immunoSEQ multiplex PCR, while TCRdb's copy carries only in-frame clones and drops some. The sample has 150,000 to 200,000 clones, around three quarters seen once. General study results and limits: TCR beta V segments were, for the most part, productive about 87% or about 30% of the time in an earlier analysis.

What was sequenced was PBMCs. This chain connects TRBV4-3 to TRBJ1-1; tentative D call: TRBD1 (5 bases). The source is a woman aged 25 to 39 in good health and CMV-seropositive. CDR3 sequence reads: CASSQGGGRAKTEAFF. The CDR3 nucleotides read TGCGCCAGCAGCCAAGGGGGCGGCAGGGCCAAGACTGAAGCTTTCTTT.